This T cell receptor (beta chain) appears in the sequencing data of a study of identical twins. Study-level points and caveats: Diverse VJ usage suggested most zero-insertion clonotypes were not invariant T cells. Among out-of-frame alpha sequences shared by twins, low generation probability occurred in excess.

In its sample, this clonotype was seen many times. What it binds is unknown. Using its own MiXCR run on the 5' RACE reads, TCRdb lists one record per CDR3 protein. The sample carries 640,000 or so distinct CDR3 sequences, over 5% recorded once. This CDR3 has 12 amino acids. CDR1 is MNHEY, CDR2 SVGEGT, per germline. The ends were cut back, 2 bases at V and 7 bases at J, with 9 bases in the middle. The sequence was collected from a man between 18 and 29 years old in good health. The sequencing sample was made of naive T cells sorted from blood. The chain is built from TRBV6-2 or TRBV6-3 and TRBJ2-7; D is uncertain. CDR3 sequence reads: CASSYLHTEQYF. The CDR3 nucleotides read TGTGCCAGCAGTTACCTACACACAGAGCAGTACTTC.